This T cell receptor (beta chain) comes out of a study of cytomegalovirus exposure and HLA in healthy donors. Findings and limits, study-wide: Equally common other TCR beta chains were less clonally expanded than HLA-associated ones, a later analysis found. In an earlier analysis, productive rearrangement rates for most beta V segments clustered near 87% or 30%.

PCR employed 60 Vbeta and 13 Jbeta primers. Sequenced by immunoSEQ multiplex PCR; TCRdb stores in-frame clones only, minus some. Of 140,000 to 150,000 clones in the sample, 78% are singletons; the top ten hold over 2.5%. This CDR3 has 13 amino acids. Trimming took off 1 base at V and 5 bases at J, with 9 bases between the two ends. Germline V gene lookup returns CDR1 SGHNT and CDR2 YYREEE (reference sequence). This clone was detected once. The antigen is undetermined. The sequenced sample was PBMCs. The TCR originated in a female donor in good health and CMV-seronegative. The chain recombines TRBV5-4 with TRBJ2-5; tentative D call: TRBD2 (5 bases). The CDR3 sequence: CASSLTSPETQYF. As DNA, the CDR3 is TGTGCCAGCAGCTTGACTAGTCCTGAGACCCAGTACTTC. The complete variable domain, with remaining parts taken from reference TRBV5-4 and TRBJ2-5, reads ETGVTQSPTHLIKTRGQQVTLRCSSQSGHNTVSWYQQALGQGPQFIFQYYREEENGRGNFPPRFSGLQFPNYSSELNVNALELDDSALYLCASSLTSPETQYFGPGTRLLVL.